The clone carrying this T cell receptor beta chain was recorded at least ten times. Its target is not known. The read terminates 3 residues before the CDR3 end, so the remaining end is supplied by the germline J gene. CDR1 is PRHDT, CDR2 FYEKMQ, per germline (reference sequence). The CDR3 runs to 15 residues. V lost 0 bases to trimming and J lost 3 bases; unmatched junction nucleotides: 0. This entry is derived from a study of T cell clonality in common variable immunodeficiency. General study points: Fewer deletions and N-nucleotide insertions were reportedly seen in common variable immunodeficiency TCR beta sequences.

CVID and control samples used equivalent genomic DNA input. Profiled with immunoSEQ multiplex PCR; TCRdb holds only in-frame clones, not every one. The table lists about 52,000 clones, with no singletons. The receptor's source is a person aged 18 to 70 in good health. Sequencing input: peripheral blood mononuclear cells. The chain uses TRBV13 and TRBJ2-1, with TRBD2 matching 9 bases. The chain's CDR3 is CASSLGLAGYNEQFF. The DNA read from the CDR3 is TGTGCCAGCAGCTTAGGACTAGCGGGCTACAATGAG.